This TCR beta chain stems from a study of cytomegalovirus exposure and HLA in healthy donors. Findings and caveats of the study: Previous analysis showed most TCR beta V segments were productive about 90% or about 30% of the time. In a later analysis, DRB1 alleles had the most associated TCRs; HLA-C alleles the fewest.

With respect to this clone: The antigen remains undetermined.

It was with 60 Vbeta and 13 Jbeta primers that the PCR ran. Repertoires were generated with immunoSEQ multiplex PCR, while TCRdb's copy carries only in-frame clones and drops some. This sample carries about 160,000 clones, roughly three quarters of them seen once, and the ten largest clones take roughly 10%. Specimen: PBMCs. This clonotype originated in a man aged 18 to 29 in good health and CMV-seropositive.

The DNA of the CDR3 is TGTGCCAGCAGCTTCGGACAGCCCGGAAGAGATACGCAGTATTTT. Protein: CASSFGQPGRDTQYF. The chain recombines TRBV27 with TRBJ2-3; possible D gene TRBD1, 6 bases. Per the germline V gene, CDR1 is MNHEY and CDR2 is SMNVEV (reference sequence). V was pared by 6 bases and J by 5 bases, with 18 bases between. This CDR3 comprises 15 residues.